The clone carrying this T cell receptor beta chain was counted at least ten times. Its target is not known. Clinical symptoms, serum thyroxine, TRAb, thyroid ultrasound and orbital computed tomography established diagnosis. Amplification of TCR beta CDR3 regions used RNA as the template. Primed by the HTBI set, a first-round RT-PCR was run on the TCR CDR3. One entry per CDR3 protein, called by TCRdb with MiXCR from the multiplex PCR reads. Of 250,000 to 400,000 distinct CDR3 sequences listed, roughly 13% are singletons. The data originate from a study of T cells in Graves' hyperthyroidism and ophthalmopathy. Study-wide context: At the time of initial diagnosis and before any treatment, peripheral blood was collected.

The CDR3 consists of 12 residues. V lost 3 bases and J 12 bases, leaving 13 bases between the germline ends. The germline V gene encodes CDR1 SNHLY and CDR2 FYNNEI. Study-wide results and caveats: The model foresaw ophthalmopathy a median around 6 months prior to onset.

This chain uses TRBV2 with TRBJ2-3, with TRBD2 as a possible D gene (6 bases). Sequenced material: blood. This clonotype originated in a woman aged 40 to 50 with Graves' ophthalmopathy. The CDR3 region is CASSEILAVQYF. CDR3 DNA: TGTGCCAGCAGTGAGATACTAGCCGTTCAGTATTTT.